This TCR beta chain is from a study of blood T cells in healthy people across ages. The CDR3 extends over 14 amino acids. In germline, CDR1 is MGHDK, CDR2 SYGVNS. Findings and caveats of the study: More naive CD4+ cells and higher diversity marked long-lived donors relative to aged donors. Age advanced and TCR beta diversity per million T cells fell, roughly linearly.

This clonotype appeared a single time. No antigen is known for it. Extractions gave at least 5.5 micrograms of total RNA per sample. Using a J-beta primer mix together with a sample-barcoded 5' primer, a second PCR was run for roughly 6 to 12 cycles. Per sample, CDR3-containing paired-end reads numbered at least 3 million. Each CDR3 protein gets one entry after TCRdb re-called the 5' RACE reads with MiXCR. The table records fewer than 2 million distinct CDR3 sequences, more than 35% of them present only once. The sample was blood. This clonotype was sampled from a human donor in good health. J is TRBJ2-4 and V is TRBV25-1, with TRBD2 identical over 9 bases. The J call may not be correct, given that the DNA end is closer to TRBJ2-7. The CDR3 nucleotides read TGTGCCAGCAGTGATTTGGGACTAGCCCACGAGCAGTACTTC. Translating it yields CASSDLGLAHEQYF.